The rows below give T cell receptor beta chains drawn from one sample of a study of blood T cell repertoires in COVID-19. The method was immunoSEQ multiplex PCR; TCRdb's version includes in-frame clones alone and lacks a portion of them. Among 250,000 or so clones listed, over 70% were seen once. Sequenced input: PBMCs or T cells enriched from blood (not recorded which). The receptor set was obtained from a woman in her 30s who had been exposed to COVID-19. The conserved cysteine and the conserved F or W are not part of the CDR3 here. D genes are given only for firm matches. Only some rows state a clone size, as once, few, many or a class for expanded clones.

>TRBD2|TRBV10-3|-
AISENRVLADIYEQY
>-|TRBV5-4|few
ASSRLGVDNEQF
>-|TRBV7-2|once
ASSKRQTTNEKLF
>-|TRBV18|-
ASSPILIQYSNQPQH
>-|TRBV10-3|-
AISESPAYEQY
>-|TRBV19|few
ASSISRLDTQY
>-|TRBV19|-
ASKRGSNYGYT
>TRBD1|TRBV12-5|-
ASGFLMGTGVYEQY
>TRBD1|TRBV11-3|-
ASSLATGGADGYT
>TRBD2|TRBV7-6|-
ASSLMGGSSGDEQY
>-|TRBV2|-
ASSVGEVAAGDT
>-|TRBV2|-
ASSGKGGGNTIY
>-|TRBV4-1|-
ASSQVVGVGEKLF
>TRBD1|TRBV2|-
ASSGTRDRGNTIY
>TRBD2|TRBV5-5|-
ASSPVAAGGRRTQY
>-|TRBV7-9|-
ASSLSGTQGSAGYT
>TRBD2|TRBV5-1|-
ASSLSSGTLETQY
>-|TRBV30|once
AWSLGRTKHEKLF
>TRBD1|TRBV27|-
ASKGPRFGTGPSYEQY
>TRBD1|TRBV5-4|-
ASSWGQDFNYGYT